This T cell receptor beta chain was sequenced in a study of beta chain features in type 1 diabetes. Findings and caveats of the study: All four CD4+ subsets of Type 1 diabetes patients contained TCRB CDR3s that were moderately but significantly shorter. Cells that show high TCR expression could be over-represented by cDNA sequencing.

With V trimmed by 2 bases and J by 2 bases, 4 bases remained unmatched. Per germline, CDR1 LGHNA and CDR2 YNFKEQ. CDR3 size: 16 residues. CD4+ naive, central memory, regulatory and stem cell-like memory cells were sorted via CD45RO/CCR7/CD25/CD127/CD95/CD27. cDNA synthesis used the whole RNA isolate, giving expressed TCRB sequences. Sequenced by immunoSEQ multiplex PCR; TCRdb stores in-frame clones only, minus some. The data contain some 270,000 clones, about 8.5% of them singletons. In regard to this clone: Antigen unknown.

Source material: central memory CD4+ T cells from blood. The rearrangement uses TRBV4-2 and TRBJ2-4; 9 nucleotides match TRBD2. This clonotype was obtained from a woman younger than 35 in good health. The CDR3 nucleotides read TGTGCCAGCAGCCAACGCGGGGGGGCCACCAAAAACATTCAGTACTTC. Translating gives CASSQRGGATKNIQYF.